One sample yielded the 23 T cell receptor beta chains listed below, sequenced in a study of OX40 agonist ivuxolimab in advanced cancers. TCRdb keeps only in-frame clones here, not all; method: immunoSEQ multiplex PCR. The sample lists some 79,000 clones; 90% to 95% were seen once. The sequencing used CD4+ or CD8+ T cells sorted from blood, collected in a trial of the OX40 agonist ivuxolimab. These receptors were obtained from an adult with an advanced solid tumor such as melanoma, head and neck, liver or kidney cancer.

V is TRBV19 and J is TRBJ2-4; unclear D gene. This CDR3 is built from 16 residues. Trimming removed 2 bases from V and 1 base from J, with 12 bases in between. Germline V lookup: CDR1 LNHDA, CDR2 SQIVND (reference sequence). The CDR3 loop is CASSISIRWAKNIQYF. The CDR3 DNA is TGTGCCAGTAGTATATCCATCCGGTGGGCCAAAAACATTCAGTACTTC.

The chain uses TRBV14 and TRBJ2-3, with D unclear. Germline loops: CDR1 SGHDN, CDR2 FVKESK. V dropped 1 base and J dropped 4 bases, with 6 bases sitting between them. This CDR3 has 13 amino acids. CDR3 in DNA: TGTGCCAGCAGCCAAGTCGGGTCAGATACGCAGTATTTT. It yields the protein CASSQVGSDTQYF. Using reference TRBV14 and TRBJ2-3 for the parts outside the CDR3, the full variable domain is EAGVTQFPSHSVIEKGQTVTLRCDPISGHDNLYWYRRVMGKEIKFLLHFVKESKQDESGMPNNRFLAERTGGTYSTLKVQPAELEDSGVYFCASSQVGSDTQYFGPGTRLTVL.

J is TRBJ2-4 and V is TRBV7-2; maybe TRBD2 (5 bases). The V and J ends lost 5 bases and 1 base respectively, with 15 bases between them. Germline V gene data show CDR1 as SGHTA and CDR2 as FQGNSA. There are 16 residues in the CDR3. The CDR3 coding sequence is TGTGCCAGCAGCGAAACTGGAGGTGGGGCCAAAAACATTCAGTACTTC. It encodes CASSETGGGAKNIQYF.

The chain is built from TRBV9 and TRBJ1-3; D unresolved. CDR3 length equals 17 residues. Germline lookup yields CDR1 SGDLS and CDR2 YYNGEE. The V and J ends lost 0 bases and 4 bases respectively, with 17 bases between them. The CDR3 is CASSVGSPANPGNTIYF. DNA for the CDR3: TGTGCCAGCAGCGTAGGTTCACCGGCAAACCCAGGAAACACCATATATTTT. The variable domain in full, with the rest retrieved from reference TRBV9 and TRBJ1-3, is DSGVTQTPKHLITATGQRVTLRCSPRSGDLSVYWYQQSLDQGLQFLIQYYNGEERAKGNILERFSAQQFPDLHSELNLSSLELGDSALYFCASSVGSPANPGNTIYFGEGSWLTVV.

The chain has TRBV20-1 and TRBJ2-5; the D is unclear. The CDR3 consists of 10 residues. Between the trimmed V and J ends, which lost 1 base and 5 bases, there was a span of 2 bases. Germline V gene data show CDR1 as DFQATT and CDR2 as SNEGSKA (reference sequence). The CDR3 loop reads CSARVETQYF. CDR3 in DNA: TGCAGTGCTAGAGTGGAGACCCAGTACTTC.

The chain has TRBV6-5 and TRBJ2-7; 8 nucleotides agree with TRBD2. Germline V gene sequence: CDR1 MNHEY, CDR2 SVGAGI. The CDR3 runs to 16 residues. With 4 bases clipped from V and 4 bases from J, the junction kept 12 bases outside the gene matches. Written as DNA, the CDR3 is TGTGCCAGCAGTTCATCTAATAGCGGGACGCCTTACGAGCAGTACTTC. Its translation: CASSSSNSGTPYEQYF.

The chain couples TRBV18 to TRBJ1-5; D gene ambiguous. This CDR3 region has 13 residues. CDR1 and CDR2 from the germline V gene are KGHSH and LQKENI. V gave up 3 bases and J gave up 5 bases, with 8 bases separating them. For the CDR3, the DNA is TGTGCCAGCTCACCTACGGGCGATCAGCCCCAGCATTTT. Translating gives CASSPTGDQPQHF.

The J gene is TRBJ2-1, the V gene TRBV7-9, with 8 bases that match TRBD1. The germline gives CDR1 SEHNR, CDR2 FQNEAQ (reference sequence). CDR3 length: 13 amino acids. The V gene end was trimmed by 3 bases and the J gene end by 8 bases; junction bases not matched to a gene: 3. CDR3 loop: CASSLAQGDEQFF. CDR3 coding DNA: TGTGCCAGCAGCTTGGCACAGGGGGATGAGCAGTTCTTC.

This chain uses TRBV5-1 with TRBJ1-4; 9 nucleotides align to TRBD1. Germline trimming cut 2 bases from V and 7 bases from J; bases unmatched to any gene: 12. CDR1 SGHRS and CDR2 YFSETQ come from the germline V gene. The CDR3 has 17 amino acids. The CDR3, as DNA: TGCGCCAGCAGCTTCCGGACAGGGGTTGATAGTGGTGAAAAACTGTTTTTT. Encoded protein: CASSFRTGVDSGEKLFF.

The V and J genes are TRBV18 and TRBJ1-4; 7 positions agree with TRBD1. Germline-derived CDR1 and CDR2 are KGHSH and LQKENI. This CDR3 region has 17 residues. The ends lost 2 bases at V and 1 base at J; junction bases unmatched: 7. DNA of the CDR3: TGTGCCAGCTCACCAAACAGGGGACGCGGAACTAATGAAAAACTGTTTTTT. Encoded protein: CASSPNRGRGTNEKLFF.

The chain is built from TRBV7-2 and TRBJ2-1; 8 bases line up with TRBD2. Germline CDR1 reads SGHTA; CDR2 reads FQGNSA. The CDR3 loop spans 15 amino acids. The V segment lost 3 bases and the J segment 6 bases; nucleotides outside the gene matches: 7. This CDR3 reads CASSLAAGASNEQFF. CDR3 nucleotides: TGTGCCAGCAGCTTGGCAGCGGGAGCCAGCAATGAGCAGTTCTTC.

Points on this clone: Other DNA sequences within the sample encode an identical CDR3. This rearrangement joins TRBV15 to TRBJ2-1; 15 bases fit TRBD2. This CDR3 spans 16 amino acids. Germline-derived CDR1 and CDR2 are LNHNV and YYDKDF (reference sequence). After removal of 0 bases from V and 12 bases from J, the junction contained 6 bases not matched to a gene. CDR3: CATSRDGLAGGGAQFF. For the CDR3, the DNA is TGTGCCACCAGCAGAGATGGACTAGCGGGAGGGGGGGCGCAGTTCTTC.

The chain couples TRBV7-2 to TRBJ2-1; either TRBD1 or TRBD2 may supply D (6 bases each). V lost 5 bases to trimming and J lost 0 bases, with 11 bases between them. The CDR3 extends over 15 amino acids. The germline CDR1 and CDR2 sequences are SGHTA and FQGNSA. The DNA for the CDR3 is TGTGCCAGCAGCCCGAGGGGGGACTCCTACAATGAGCAGTTCTTC. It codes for CASSPRGDSYNEQFF.

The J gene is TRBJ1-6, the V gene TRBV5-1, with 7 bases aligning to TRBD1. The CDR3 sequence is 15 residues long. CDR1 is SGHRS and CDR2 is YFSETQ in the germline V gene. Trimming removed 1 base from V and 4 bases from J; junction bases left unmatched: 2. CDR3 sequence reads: CASSLRGQYNSPLHF. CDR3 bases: TGCGCCAGCAGCTTGAGGGGACAGTATAATTCACCCCTCCACTTT.

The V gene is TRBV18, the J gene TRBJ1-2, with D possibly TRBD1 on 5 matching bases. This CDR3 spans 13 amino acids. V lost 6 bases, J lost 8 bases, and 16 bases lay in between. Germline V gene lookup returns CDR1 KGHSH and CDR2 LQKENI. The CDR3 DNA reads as TGTGCCAGCTCCCCCAACAGGAGCGGCGGCTACACCTTC. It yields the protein CASSPNRSGGYTF.

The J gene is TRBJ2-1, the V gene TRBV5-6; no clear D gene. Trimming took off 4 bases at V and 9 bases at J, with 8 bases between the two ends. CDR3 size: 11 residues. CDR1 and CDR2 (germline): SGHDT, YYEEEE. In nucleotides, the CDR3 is TGTGCCAGCAGCCGTCAGGTTGAGCAGTTCTTC. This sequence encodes CASSRQVEQFF.

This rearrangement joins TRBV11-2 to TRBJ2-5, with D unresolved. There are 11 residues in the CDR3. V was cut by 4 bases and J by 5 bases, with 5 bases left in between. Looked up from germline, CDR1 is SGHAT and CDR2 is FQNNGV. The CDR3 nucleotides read TGTGCCAGCAGCTCCTCGGAGACCCAGTACTTC. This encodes CASSSSETQYF. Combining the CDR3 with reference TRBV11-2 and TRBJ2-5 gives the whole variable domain EAGVAQSPRYKIIEKRQSVAFWCNPISGHATLYWYQQILGQGPKLLIQFQNNGVVDDSQLPKDRFSAERLKGVDSTLKIQPAKLEDSAVYLCASSSSETQYFGPGTRLLVL.

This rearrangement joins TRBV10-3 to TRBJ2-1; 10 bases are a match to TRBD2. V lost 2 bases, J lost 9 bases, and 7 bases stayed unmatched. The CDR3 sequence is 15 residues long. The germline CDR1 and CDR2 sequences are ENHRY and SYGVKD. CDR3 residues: CAISEGLAGVFEQFF. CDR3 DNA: TGTGCCATCAGTGAGGGCCTAGCGGGAGTGTTTGAGCAGTTCTTC.

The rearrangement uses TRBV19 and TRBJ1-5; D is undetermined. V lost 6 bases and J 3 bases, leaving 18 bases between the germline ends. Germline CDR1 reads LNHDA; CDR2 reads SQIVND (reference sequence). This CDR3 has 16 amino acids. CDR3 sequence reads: CASRSSIEDYNQPQHF. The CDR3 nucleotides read TGTGCCAGTAGATCGTCGATTGAGGACTACAATCAGCCCCAGCATTTT.

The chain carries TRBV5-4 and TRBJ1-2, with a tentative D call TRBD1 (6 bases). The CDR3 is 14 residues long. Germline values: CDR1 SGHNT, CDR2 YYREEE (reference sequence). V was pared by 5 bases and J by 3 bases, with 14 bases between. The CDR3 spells CASRRLGGHYGYTF. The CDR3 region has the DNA TGTGCCAGCAGGAGGTTGGGGGGGCACTATGGCTACACCTTC.

CDR3 residues: CASSESMAPSTDTQYF. The CDR3 DNA sequence: TGTGCCAGCAGCGAATCTATGGCACCTAGCACAGATACGCAGTATTTT. V usage is TRBV5-4 and J usage is TRBJ2-3, with D hard to call. The CDR3 has 16 residues. Germline loops: CDR1 SGHNT, CDR2 YYREEE (reference sequence). Trimming stripped 4 bases from V and 0 bases from J, with 15 bases between.

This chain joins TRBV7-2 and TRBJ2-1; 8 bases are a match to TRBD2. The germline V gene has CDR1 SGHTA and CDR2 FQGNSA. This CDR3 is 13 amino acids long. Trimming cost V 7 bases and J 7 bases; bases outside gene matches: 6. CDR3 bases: TGTGCCAGCAAAAATAGCGGGGTGAATGAGCAGTTCTTC. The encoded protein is CASKNSGVNEQFF.

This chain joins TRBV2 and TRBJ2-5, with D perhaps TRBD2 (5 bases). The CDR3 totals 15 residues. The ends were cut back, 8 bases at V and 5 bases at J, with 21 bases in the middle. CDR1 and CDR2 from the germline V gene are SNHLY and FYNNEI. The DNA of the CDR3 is TGTGCCAGCGGCTCCCCCGGAGGCAGGCGGGAGACCCAGTACTTC. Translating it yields CASGSPGGRRETQYF.